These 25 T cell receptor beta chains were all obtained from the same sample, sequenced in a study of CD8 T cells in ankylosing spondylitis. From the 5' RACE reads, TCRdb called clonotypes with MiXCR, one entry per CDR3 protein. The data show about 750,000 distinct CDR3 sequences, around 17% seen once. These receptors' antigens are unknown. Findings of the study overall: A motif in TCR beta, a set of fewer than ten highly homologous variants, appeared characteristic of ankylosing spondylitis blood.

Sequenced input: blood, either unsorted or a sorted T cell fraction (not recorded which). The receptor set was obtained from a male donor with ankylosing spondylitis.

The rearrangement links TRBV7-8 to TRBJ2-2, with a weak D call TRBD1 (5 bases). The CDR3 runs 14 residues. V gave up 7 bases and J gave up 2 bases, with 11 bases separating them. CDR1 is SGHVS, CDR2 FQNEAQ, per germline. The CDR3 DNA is TGTGCCAGCACCATAGGGGCTAACACCGGGGAGCTGTTTTTT. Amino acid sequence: CASTIGANTGELFF.

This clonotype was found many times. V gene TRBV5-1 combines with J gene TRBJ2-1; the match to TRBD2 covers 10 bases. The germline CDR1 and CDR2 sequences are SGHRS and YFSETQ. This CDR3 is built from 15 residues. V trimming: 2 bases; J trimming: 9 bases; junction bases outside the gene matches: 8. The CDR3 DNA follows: TGCGCCAGCAGCTTTAGCGGGGGGTCCTCGGTTGAGCAGTTCTTC. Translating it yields CASSFSGGSSVEQFF.

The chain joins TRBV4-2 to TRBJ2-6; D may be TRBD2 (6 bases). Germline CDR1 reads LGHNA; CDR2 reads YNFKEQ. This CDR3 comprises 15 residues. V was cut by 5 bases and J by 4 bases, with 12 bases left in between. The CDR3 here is CASSSWEAGANVLTF. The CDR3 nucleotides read TGTGCCAGCAGCTCGTGGGAGGCGGGGGCCAACGTCCTGACTTTC.

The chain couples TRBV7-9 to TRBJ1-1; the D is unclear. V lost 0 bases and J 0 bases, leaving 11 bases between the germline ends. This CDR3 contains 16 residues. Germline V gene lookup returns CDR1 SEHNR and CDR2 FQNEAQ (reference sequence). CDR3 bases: TGTGCCAGCAGCTTAGCCCCGACTGAAATGAACACTGAAGCTTTCTTT. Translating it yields CASSLAPTEMNTEAFF.

CDR3: CASSQEVGGGSYNEQFF. In DNA form, the CDR3 reads TGTGCCAGCAGCCAAGAGGTCGGGGGCGGGTCCTACAATGAGCAGTTCTTC. The V and J genes are TRBV3-1 and TRBJ2-1, with D possibly being TRBD1 or TRBD2 (6 bases each). This CDR3 contains 17 residues. Germline CDR1 and CDR2: LGHDT and YNNKEL (reference sequence). Trimming shortened V by 0 bases and J by 1 base, and 13 bases separated the two germline ends.

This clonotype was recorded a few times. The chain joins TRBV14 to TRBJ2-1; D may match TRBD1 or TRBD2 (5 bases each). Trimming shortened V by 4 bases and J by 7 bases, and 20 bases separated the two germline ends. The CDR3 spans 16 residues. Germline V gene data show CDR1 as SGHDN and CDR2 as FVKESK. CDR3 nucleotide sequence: TGTGCCAGCAGCCTCTGGAATTCCCCCGAGGGGAATGAGCAGTTCTTC. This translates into CASSLWNSPEGNEQFF.

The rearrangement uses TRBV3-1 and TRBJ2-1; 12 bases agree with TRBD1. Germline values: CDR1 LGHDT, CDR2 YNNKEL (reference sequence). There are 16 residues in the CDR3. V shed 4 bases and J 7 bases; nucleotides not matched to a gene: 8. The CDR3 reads CASSPIRDRGLNEQFF. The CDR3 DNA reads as TGTGCCAGCAGCCCGATCCGGGACAGGGGGCTGAATGAGCAGTTCTTC.

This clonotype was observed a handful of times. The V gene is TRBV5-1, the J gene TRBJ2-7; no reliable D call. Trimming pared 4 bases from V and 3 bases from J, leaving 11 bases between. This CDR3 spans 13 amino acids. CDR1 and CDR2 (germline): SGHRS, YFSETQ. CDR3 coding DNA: TGCGCCAGCAGCCACTCGACGGGCTACGAGCAGTACTTC. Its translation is CASSHSTGYEQYF.

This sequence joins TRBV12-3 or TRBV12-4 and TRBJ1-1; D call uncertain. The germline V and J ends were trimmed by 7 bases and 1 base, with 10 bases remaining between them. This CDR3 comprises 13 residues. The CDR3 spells CASKVFENTEAFF. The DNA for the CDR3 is TGTGCCAGCAAGGTGTTCGAGAACACTGAAGCTTTCTTT.

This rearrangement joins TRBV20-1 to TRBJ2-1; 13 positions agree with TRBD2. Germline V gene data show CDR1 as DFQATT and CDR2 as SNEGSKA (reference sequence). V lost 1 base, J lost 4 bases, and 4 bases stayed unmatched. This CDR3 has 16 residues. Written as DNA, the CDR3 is TGCAGTGCTAGAGGTGGGACTAGCGGGACATACAATGAGCAGTTCTTC. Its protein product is CSARGGTSGTYNEQFF.

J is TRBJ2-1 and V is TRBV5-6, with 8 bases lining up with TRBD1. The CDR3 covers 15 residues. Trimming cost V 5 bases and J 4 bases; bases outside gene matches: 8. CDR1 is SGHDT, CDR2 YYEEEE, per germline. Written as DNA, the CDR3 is TGTGCCAGCAGATATGGACAGGGACCGTACAATGAGCAGTTCTTC. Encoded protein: CASRYGQGPYNEQFF.

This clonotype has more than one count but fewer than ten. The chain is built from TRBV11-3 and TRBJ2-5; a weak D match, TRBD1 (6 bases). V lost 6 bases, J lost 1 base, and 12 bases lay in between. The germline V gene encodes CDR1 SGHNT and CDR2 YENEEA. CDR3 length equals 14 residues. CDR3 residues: CASRQRGGQETQYF. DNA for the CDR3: TGTGCCAGCAGGCAACGAGGGGGCCAAGAGACCCAGTACTTC.

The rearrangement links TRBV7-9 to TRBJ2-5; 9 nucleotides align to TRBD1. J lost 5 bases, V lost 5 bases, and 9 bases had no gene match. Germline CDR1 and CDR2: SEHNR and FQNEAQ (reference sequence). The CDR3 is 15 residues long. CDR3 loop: CASSPIQGAEETQYF. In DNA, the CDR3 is TGTGCCAGCAGCCCAATACAGGGGGCTGAGGAGACCCAGTACTTC. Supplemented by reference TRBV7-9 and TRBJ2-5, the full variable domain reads DTGVSQNPRHKITKRGQNVTFRCDPISEHNRLYWYRQTLGQGPEFLTYFQNEAQLEKSRLLSDRFSAERPKGSFSTLEIQRTEQGDSAMYLCASSPIQGAEETQYFGPGTRLLVL.

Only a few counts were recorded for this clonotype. The CDR3 bases are TGTGCCAGCAGCCTAGCGGTAAATGAAGCTTTCTTT. It yields the protein CASSLAVNEAFF. The rearrangement links TRBV11-2 to TRBJ1-1, with D unresolved. Between the trimmed V and J ends, which lost 5 bases and 7 bases, there was a span of 11 bases. Germline V gives CDR1 SGHAT, CDR2 FQNNGV. The CDR3 is made up of 12 amino acids.

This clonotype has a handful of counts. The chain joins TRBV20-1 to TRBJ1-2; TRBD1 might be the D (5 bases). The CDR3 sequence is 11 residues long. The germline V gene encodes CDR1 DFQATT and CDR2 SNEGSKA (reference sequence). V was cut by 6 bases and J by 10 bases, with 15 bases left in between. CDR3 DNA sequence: TGCAGTGCAAGGGACCGAACTGACTACACCTTC. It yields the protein CSARDRTDYTF.

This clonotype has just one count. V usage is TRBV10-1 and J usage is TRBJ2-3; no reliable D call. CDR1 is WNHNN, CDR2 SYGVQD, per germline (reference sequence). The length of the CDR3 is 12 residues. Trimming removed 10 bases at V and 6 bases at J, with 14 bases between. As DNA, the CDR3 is TGCGCCACCTCATTTATCCCCGATACGCAGTATTTT. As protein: CATSFIPDTQYF.

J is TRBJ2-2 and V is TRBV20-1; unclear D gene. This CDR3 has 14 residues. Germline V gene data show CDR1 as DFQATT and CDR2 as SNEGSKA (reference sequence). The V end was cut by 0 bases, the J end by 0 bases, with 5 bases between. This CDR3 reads CSARDYANTGELFF. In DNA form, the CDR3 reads TGCAGTGCTAGAGATTACGCGAACACCGGGGAGCTGTTTTTT.

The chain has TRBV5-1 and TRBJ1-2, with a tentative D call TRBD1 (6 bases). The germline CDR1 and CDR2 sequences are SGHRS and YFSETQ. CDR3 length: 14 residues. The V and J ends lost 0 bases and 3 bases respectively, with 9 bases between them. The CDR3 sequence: CASSLARGDYGYTF. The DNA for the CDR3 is TGCGCCAGCAGCTTGGCCAGGGGCGACTATGGCTACACCTTC.

In DNA form, the CDR3 reads TGTGCCAGCAGACTGTCGGTAGTCGCTGGGGCCAACGTCCTGACTTTC. Encoded protein: CASRLSVVAGANVLTF. The chain combines TRBV12-3 or TRBV12-4 with TRBJ2-6; D is unclear. V dropped 6 bases and J dropped 2 bases, with 14 bases sitting between them. The CDR3 is 16 residues long.

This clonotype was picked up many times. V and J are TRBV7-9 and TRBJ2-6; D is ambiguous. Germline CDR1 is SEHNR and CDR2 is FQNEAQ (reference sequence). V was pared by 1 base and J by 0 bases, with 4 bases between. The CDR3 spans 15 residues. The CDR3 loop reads CASSLGASGANVLTF. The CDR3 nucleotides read TGTGCCAGCAGCTTAGGCGCCTCTGGGGCCAACGTCCTGACTTTC.

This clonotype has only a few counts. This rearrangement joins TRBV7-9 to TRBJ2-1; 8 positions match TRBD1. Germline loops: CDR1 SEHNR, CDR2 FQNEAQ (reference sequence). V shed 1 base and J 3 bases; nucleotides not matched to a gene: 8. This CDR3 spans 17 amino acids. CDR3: CASSLGGAGGHYNEQFF. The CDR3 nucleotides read TGTGCCAGCAGCTTAGGGGGGGCAGGGGGCCACTACAATGAGCAGTTCTTC.

The CDR3 DNA sequence: TGCAGCGTTTCCAGGGGGGCCGGGGAGCTGTTTTTT. Translated, it gives CSVSRGAGELFF. The chain carries TRBV29-1 and TRBJ2-2; tentative D call: TRBD1 (7 bases). This CDR3 is built from 12 residues. Germline V gives CDR1 SQVTM, CDR2 ANQGSEA. V shed 5 bases and J shed 6 bases, with 10 bases lying between them.

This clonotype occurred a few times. The CDR3 loop is CSARDPAGETSTDTQYF. CDR3 DNA sequence: TGCAGTGCTAGAGATCCAGCGGGGGAAACTAGCACAGATACGCAGTATTTT. The chain couples TRBV20-1 to TRBJ2-3; 8 bases are a match to TRBD2. The CDR3 has 17 amino acids. Germline lookup yields CDR1 DFQATT and CDR2 SNEGSKA (reference sequence). Trimming removed 0 bases from V and 0 bases from J; junction bases left unmatched: 8.

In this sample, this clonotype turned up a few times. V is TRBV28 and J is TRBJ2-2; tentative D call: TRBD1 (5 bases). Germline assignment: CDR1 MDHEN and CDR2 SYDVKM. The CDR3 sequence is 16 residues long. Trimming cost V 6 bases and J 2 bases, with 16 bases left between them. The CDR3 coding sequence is TGTGCCAGCAGGCCAGACAGCAAAATAAACACCGGGGAGCTGTTTTTT. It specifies CASRPDSKINTGELFF.

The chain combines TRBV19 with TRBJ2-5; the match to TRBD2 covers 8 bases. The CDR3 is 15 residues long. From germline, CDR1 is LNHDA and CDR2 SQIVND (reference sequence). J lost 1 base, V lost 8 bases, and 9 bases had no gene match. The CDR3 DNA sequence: TGTGCCAGTTCTACAGGGAGCGGGGGCCAAGAGACCCAGTACTTC. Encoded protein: CASSTGSGGQETQYF.